These T cell receptor beta chains were read from a single sample in a study of neoadjuvant anti-PD-1 for oral cavity cancer. Data came from immunoSEQ multiplex PCR; TCRdb stores just in-frame clones and leaves some out. In the table there are about 14,000 clones, more than 65% of which are singletons. The starting material was PBMCs, obtained after nivolumab (anti-PD-1) treatment. The origin of the receptors is a person aged 40 to 85 with oral cavity squamous cell carcinoma. Each CDR3 is given with its conserved first and last residue. Each record gives: D gene, clone size, V gene, J gene, CDR3 DNA, CDR3 protein. A D gene is named only where the DNA matches it firmly. Not all rows give a size; the values are once, few, many and, for expanded clones, a class.

NA	NA	TRBV5-5	TRBJ1-2	TGTGCCAGCACCCCCGAGATTTTGACGTATGGCTACACCTTC	CASTPEILTYGYTF
NA	NA	TRBV7-2	TRBJ2-5	TGTGCCAGCAGCTCCGTTAGACTACTTAAAGAGACCCAGTACTTC	CASSSVRLLKETQYF
NA	NA	TRBV2	TRBJ2-7	TGTGCCAGCAGGGAGCGGACAGTCTACGAGCAGTACTTC	CASRERTVYEQYF
NA	once	TRBV4-1	TRBJ2-5	TGCGCCAGCAGCCCCATCGGGCTAGCGCGGGAGACCCAGTACTTC	CASSPIGLARETQYF
NA	once	TRBV6-6	TRBJ1-1	TGTGCCAGCAGGGGGGACACTGAAGCTTTCTTT	CASRGDTEAFF
TRBD1	NA	TRBV5-1	TRBJ2-2	TGCGCCAGCTTCGGACAGGGTCTTATGGGGAACACCGGGGAGCTGTTTTTT	CASFGQGLMGNTGELFF
NA	NA	TRBV11-1	TRBJ2-3	TGTGCCAGCAGCTTAGGGACTACGGATACGCAGTATTTT	CASSLGTTDTQYF
NA	NA	TRBV11-2	TRBJ1-2	TGTGCCAGCAGCTTGAACAGGGAAGGCTACACCTTC	CASSLNREGYTF
NA	NA	TRBV5-1	TRBJ1-2	TGCGCCAGCAGCTTGTTAGAATCTAACTATGGCTACACCTTC	CASSLLESNYGYTF
TRBD1	few	TRBV6-5	TRBJ1-2	TGTGCCAGCAAACCTACAGGGGGCTATGGCTACACCTTC	CASKPTGGYGYTF
TRBD2	NA	TRBV4-2	TRBJ2-7	TGTGCCAGCAGCTCACGGGGGGTGCGCGAGCAGTACTTC	CASSSRGVREQYF